A selection of T cell receptor beta chains follows, all from one sample in a study of cytomegalovirus exposure and HLA in healthy donors. TCRdb's table, derived via immunoSEQ multiplex PCR, lists solely in-frame clones and lacks some. Of around 100,000 clones in the sample, about three quarters were seen once. The material sequenced was PBMCs. These receptors all stem from a male donor in good health and CMV-seropositive. CDR3s include the opening cysteine and the closing phenylalanine or tryptophan. D genes are given only for firm matches. Expanded clones get a size class; other rows say once, few or many, or leave the size out.

clone size,D gene,V gene,J gene,CDR3 protein,CDR3 DNA
-,-,TRBV7-2,TRBJ1-1,CASSLDRRSNTEAFF,TGTGCCAGCAGCTTAGACAGGCGTTCGAACACTGAAGCTTTCTTT
-,TRBD1,TRBV19,TRBJ1-5,CASSRGDRGAQPQHF,TGTGCCAGTAGTAGGGGGGACAGGGGTGCACAGCCCCAGCATTTT
-,-,TRBV25-1,TRBJ2-7,CASTGSYEQYF,TGTGCCAGCACCGGGTCCTACGAGCAGTACTTC
few,TRBD1,TRBV9,TRBJ2-3,CASSALTGSTDTQYF,TGTGCCAGCAGCGCCTTGACAGGGAGCACAGATACGCAGTATTTT
-,TRBD1,TRBV18,TRBJ1-2,CASSLTGDYGYTF,TGTGCCAGCTCCTTGACAGGGGACTATGGCTACACCTTC
few,-,TRBV30,TRBJ1-2,CAWKRGYGYTF,TGTGCCTGGAAGCGGGGCTATGGCTACACCTTC
-,TRBD1,TRBV2,TRBJ2-2,CASRFGQGAGELFF,TGTGCCAGCAGATTCGGCCAGGGGGCCGGGGAGCTGTTTTTT
few,TRBD1,TRBV9,TRBJ1-1,CASSNRQGGTEAFF,TGTGCCAGCAGCAACCGACAGGGTGGCACTGAAGCTTTCTTT
-,TRBD1,TRBV15,TRBJ1-2,CATSRTDRDYGYTF,TGTGCCACCAGCAGGACTGACAGGGACTATGGCTACACCTTC
-,TRBD2,TRBV19,TRBJ2-1,CASSIDIAGGPRYNEQFF,TGTGCCAGTAGTATAGATATAGCGGGAGGGCCGAGGTACAATGAGCAGTTCTTC
few,TRBD1,TRBV5-4,TRBJ2-7,CASSLVGDRESF,TGTGCCAGCAGCTTGGTGGGGGACAGGGAGTCCTTC
-,TRBD1,TRBV11-2,TRBJ1-2,CASSLVAGTGGLGGYTF,TGTGCCAGCAGCTTAGTTGCAGGGACAGGGGGTCTTGGTGGCTACACCTTC
-,TRBD2,TRBV13,TRBJ2-3,CASSIIAGQGITDTQYF,TGTGCCAGCAGCATAATAGCGGGTCAAGGGATTACAGATACGCAGTATTTT
-,TRBD1,TRBV2,TRBJ1-2,CASRDDRVPHYNYGYTF,TGTGCCAGCAGAGATGACAGGGTCCCTCATTATAACTATGGCTACACCTTC
-,TRBD1,TRBV28,TRBJ2-7,CASFTAGTGNYEQYF,TGTGCCAGCTTTACAGCCGGGACAGGGAACTACGAGCAGTACTTC
-,-,TRBV18,TRBJ2-5,CASSPGRSPETQYF,TGTGCCAGCTCACCGGGTCGGAGCCCAGAGACCCAGTACTTC
-,-,TRBV25-1,TRBJ2-7,CASSAYHEQYF,TGTGCCAGCAGCGCCTACCACGAGCAGTACTTC
-,TRBD1,TRBV11-2,TRBJ2-7,CASSQGQGRYEQYF,TGTGCCAGCAGCCAAGGACAGGGTCGGTACGAGCAGTACTTC
-,-,TRBV5-1,TRBJ2-7,CASSFPTTNEQYF,TGCGCCAGCAGCTTTCCTACTACTAACGAGCAGTACTTC
-,TRBD1,TRBV28,TRBJ2-7,CASSSSGTGGYEQYF,TGTGCCAGCAGTTCCTCCGGGACAGGGGGCTACGAGCAGTACTTC
-,TRBD2,TRBV15,TRBJ2-3,CATSRDLLVAGGKNTQYF,TGTGCCACCAGCAGAGATCTTTTGGTAGCGGGGGGGAAAAATACGCAGTATTTT
once,-,TRBV27,TRBJ2-6,CASSVTGRSGANVLTF,TGTGCCAGCAGTGTTACAGGGCGCTCTGGGGCCAACGTCCTGACTTTC
-,-,TRBV28,TRBJ2-5,CASSLGGTQYF,TGTGCCAGCAGTTTAGGAGGGACCCAGTACTTC
-,TRBD1,TRBV6-6,TRBJ1-6,CASSYFTGGDSPLHF,TGTGCCAGCAGTTACTTCACAGGGGGGGATTCACCCCTCCACTTT
-,-,TRBV7-8,TRBJ2-1,CASSLGPADSYNEQFF,TGTGCCAGCAGCTTAGGGCCAGCGGATTCTTACAATGAGCAGTTCTTC
-,-,TRBV19,TRBJ2-7,CATSDVAGVEQYF,TGTGCCACCTCAGACGTGGCAGGGGTCGAGCAGTACTTC
once,TRBD1,TRBV5-1,TRBJ2-3,CASGIPFTGEGTDTQYF,TGCGCCAGCGGAATCCCCTTCACAGGGGAAGGTACAGATACGCAGTATTTT
-,-,TRBV6-5,TRBJ1-1,CASSYFRLGRAEAFF,TGTGCCAGCAGTTACTTTCGGCTTGGGAGGGCTGAAGCTTTCTTT
-,-,TRBV20-1,TRBJ2-5,CSARAETQYF,TGCAGTGCTAGGGCAGAGACCCAGTACTTC
few,-,TRBV5-4,TRBJ2-2,CASSYGAGNTGELFF,TGTGCCAGCAGCTATGGGGCAGGGAACACCGGGGAGCTGTTTTTT
-,TRBD1,TRBV27,TRBJ1-1,CASSFFGTGVGRNTEAFF,TGTGCCAGCAGTTTCTTCGGGACAGGGGTGGGTCGGAACACTGAAGCTTTCTTT
-,-,TRBV2,TRBJ2-2,CASSVLGLAGELFF,TGTGCCAGCAGTGTCCTCGGGTTGGCCGGGGAGCTGTTTTTT
-,TRBD1,TRBV6-6,TRBJ1-2,CASSPLGQKGGYTF,TGTGCCAGCAGCCCACTGGGACAGAAGGGTGGCTACACCTTC
-,-,TRBV5-8,TRBJ2-1,CASSLDPGGYNEQFF,TGTGCCAGCAGCCTGGATCCCGGGGGCTACAATGAGCAGTTCTTC
few,TRBD1,TRBV27,TRBJ1-1,CASSLSAGGRTEAFF,TGTGCCAGCAGTTTATCGGCAGGGGGCAGGACTGAAGCTTTCTTT
-,-,TRBV7-9,TRBJ1-2,CASRLLTGELYGYTF,TGTGCCAGCAGGCTATTGACAGGCGAACTCTATGGCTACACCTTC
-,TRBD1,TRBV27,TRBJ2-3,CASSRGTEDTQYF,TGTGCCAGCAGTCGTGGGACAGAGGATACGCAGTATTTT
-,-,TRBV5-1,TRBJ1-5,CASSLKYRERQPQHF,TGCGCCAGCAGCCTAAAGTACAGGGAGCGGCAGCCCCAGCATTTT
-,TRBD1,TRBV14,TRBJ2-7,CASSQAQGWIDF,TGTGCCAGCAGCCAAGCACAGGGGTGGATTGACTTC
-,TRBD2,TRBV7-2,TRBJ2-2,CASSAGVLRELFF,TGTGCCAGCAGCGCGGGGGTACTGAGGGAGCTGTTTTTT
-,-,TRBV9,TRBJ2-3,CASSEERGFTDTQYF,TGTGCCAGCAGCGAGGAGAGGGGGTTTACAGATACGCAGTATTTT
-,TRBD2,TRBV6-4,TRBJ2-7,CASKSGVYEQYF,TGTGCCAGCAAGAGCGGGGTCTACGAGCAGTACTTC